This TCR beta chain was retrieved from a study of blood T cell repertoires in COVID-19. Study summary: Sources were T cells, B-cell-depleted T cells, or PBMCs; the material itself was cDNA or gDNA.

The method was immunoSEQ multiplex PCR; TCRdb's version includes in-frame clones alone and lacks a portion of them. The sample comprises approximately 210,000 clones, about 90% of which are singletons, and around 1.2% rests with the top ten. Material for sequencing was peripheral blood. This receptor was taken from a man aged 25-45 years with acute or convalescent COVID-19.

This chain's CDR3 is CASSAPFGYTF. The CDR3 DNA reads TGTGCCAGCAGTGCCCCATTTGGCTACACCTTC. This chain joins TRBV25-1 and TRBJ1-2; no reliable D call. V lost 4 bases and J 7 bases, leaving 7 bases between the germline ends. There are 11 residues in the CDR3. Germline CDR1 and CDR2: MGHDK and SYGVNS.